The text below deals with one TCR beta chain. Its cognate antigen has yet to be identified. Per-base quality was not reported, and no clone a single base away is much larger than it. This entry belongs to a study of blood T cell repertoires in COVID-19 (dated by TCRdb to 2020 to 2022). Describing the broader study: Samples covering the acute and convalescent phases of COVID-19 were provided by collaborators in the United States, Italy and Spain. The prospective study material was composed of cDNA or gDNA derived from T cells, B-cell-depleted T cells, or PBMCs. A de-identified subject ID, COVID-19 status, age in years and sex were almost always included in the sample metadata. Deeply sampled blood TCRbeta repertoires from subjects exposed to, actively infected with, or recovered from COVID-19 were included in the dataset. The samples were drawn from two sources: the first 160 participants of the ongoing ImmuneRACE study, and some 1,300 subjects contributed by 6 global collaborators. HLA class I and class II types, where available, came from metadata supplied by the sample provider rather than from assay-based typing. The repertoires were released in a freely available public database intended as a resource for research on the immune response to SARS-CoV-2.

Enrolling through a virtual design, the prospective study's participants ranged in age from roughly 18 to 90 years and lived across roughly 24 United States geographic areas. In the prospective study, participants were assigned to cohorts based on the clinical history participants reported in a screening survey and a study questionnaire. In the prospective study, whole blood, serum and a nasopharyngeal or oropharyngeal swab were collected from each participant by mobile phlebotomists. Prospective study participants could optionally give additional blood draws and questionnaires over an approximately 2-month period. Prospective study blood samples were shipped either frozen or at room temperature before DNA extraction. The paper as a whole reports these results and caveats: How much clinical and demographic metadata was included differed by source and by participant, and the metadata was provided uncurated.

TCRbeta CDR3 regions were amplified from genomic DNA by means of the immunoSEQ Assay, a bias-controlled multiplex PCR. Concerning the study's data processing: Nucleated cell counts per sample were estimated from amplification of reference gene primers within the assay. To quantify the absolute abundance of each unique TCRbeta CDR3 rearrangement, sequence reads were collapsed and filtered. Productive Simpson clonality was computed per sample as the square root of Simpson's diversity index over productive rearrangements. Entries here come from immuneACCESS through TCRdb and include only in-frame sequences with V and J called. Some clones fail to appear in such tables; in the studies checked, an unresolved V gene covers under half of the shortfall, and the cause of the remainder is unknown. V, J and clone size reflect that table, while D and trimming were determined from the DNA. The sample table holds some 200,000 clones, of which approximately 92% were seen once. About 3.3% of the sample is taken by the ten largest.

The sequence was obtained from a woman aged 18-29 years in a cohort exposed to, infected with or recovered from COVID-19 (not recorded which). Sequenced input: PBMCs or T cells enriched from blood (not recorded which).

The base sequence is TGCGCCAGCAGCTTTACAGGCCCTACAGAGCAGTACTTC. It encodes CASSFTGPTEQYF. The chain was built from TRBV5-1 and TRBJ2-7, with TRBD1 tentatively as D gene (5 bases match). The trim is 2 bases for V and 7 bases for J, with a gap of 13 bases between the germline ends. The germline V gene gives CDR1 as SGHRS and CDR2 as YFSETQ. The CDR3 starts with the cysteine, ends with the phenylalanine, and has 13 residues. Only the CDR3 DNA is retained, 39 bases long and in frame from the first base. Full variable domain (CDR3 extended with the reference TRBV5-1 and TRBJ2-7 proteins): KAGVTQTPRYLIKTRGQQVTLSCSPISGHRSVSWYQQTPGQGLQFLFEYFSETQRNKGNFPGRFSGRQFSNSRSEMNVSTLELGDSALYLCASSFTGPTEQYFGPGTRLTVT.